These 16 T cell receptor beta chains were all obtained from the same sample, sequenced in a study of blood T cell repertoires in COVID-19. Clones were read by immunoSEQ multiplex PCR, and TCRdb kept only the in-frame ones, dropping some. Among just over 300,000 clones, roughly 89% were seen once, and the ten largest hold 1.5% to 2%. The sample consisted of peripheral blood. These receptors were taken from a woman in her 30s with COVID-19, enrolled during active disease.

The V and J genes are TRBV12-3 or TRBV12-4 and TRBJ2-5; D may be TRBD1 (5 bases). With 3 bases removed from V and 7 bases from J, the gap between germline ends came to 12 bases. This CDR3 spans 13 amino acids. The CDR3 coding sequence is TGTGCCAGCAGTTTTGTCCACCAGGGGACCCAGTACTTC. Residues: CASSFVHQGTQYF.

This chain connects TRBV7-2 to TRBJ1-2, with TRBD1 matching over 8 bases. Germline loops: CDR1 SGHTA, CDR2 FQGNSA. V was pared by 5 bases and J by 8 bases, with 10 bases of the junction left unmatched. The CDR3 is 14 residues long. Here the CDR3 reads CASSPPGGALGYTF. Here the CDR3 DNA reads TGTGCCAGCAGCCCACCAGGGGGCGCGTTGGGCTACACCTTC. Supplemented by reference TRBV7-2 and TRBJ1-2, the full variable domain reads GAGVSQSPSNKVTEKGKDVELRCDPISGHTALYWYRQSLGQGLEFLIYFQGNSAPDKSGLPSDRFSAERTGGSVSTLTIQRTQQEDSAVYLCASSPPGGALGYTFGSGTRLTVV.

V is TRBV5-1 and J is TRBJ2-2; D is ambiguous. Per germline, CDR1 SGHRS and CDR2 YFSETQ. Trimming removed 0 bases from V and 7 bases from J, with 7 bases in between. The CDR3 is 13 residues long. The CDR3 protein is CASSLEQIGELFF. The CDR3 region has the DNA TGCGCCAGCAGCTTGGAACAAATCGGGGAGCTGTTTTTT. The variable domain in full, completed from reference TRBV5-1 and TRBJ2-2, reads KAGVTQTPRYLIKTRGQQVTLSCSPISGHRSVSWYQQTPGQGLQFLFEYFSETQRNKGNFPGRFSGRQFSNSRSEMNVSTLELGDSALYLCASSLEQIGELFFGEGSRLTVL.

The chain combines TRBV4-2 with TRBJ1-1, with D possibly TRBD1 on 6 matching bases. The germline V gene encodes CDR1 LGHNA and CDR2 YNFKEQ. Trimming shortened V by 3 bases and J by 11 bases, and 16 bases separated the two germline ends. This CDR3 is built from 13 residues. The CDR3 coding sequence is TGTGCCAGCAGCCAGACTCAGGGGCTGACGGCTTTCTTT. Its protein product is CASSQTQGLTAFF.

The rearrangement uses TRBV9 and TRBJ1-1; D ambiguous. V was pared by 4 bases and J by 1 base, with 17 bases between. This CDR3 has 16 residues. CDR1 and CDR2 from the germline V gene are SGDLS and YYNGEE. The CDR3 protein is CASSRVQAAGNTEAFF. The CDR3 DNA is TGTGCCAGCAGCCGGGTCCAAGCGGCAGGGAACACTGAAGCTTTCTTT.

In nucleotides, the CDR3 is TGTGCCAGCAGCCACCCGGGGTTCACCGGGGAGCTGTTTTTT. Its protein product is CASSHPGFTGELFF. The rearrangement uses TRBV3-1 (or the pseudogene TRBV3-2) and TRBJ2-2, with a tentative D call TRBD2 (5 bases). The CDR3 has 14 amino acids. Germline CDR1 LGHDT, CDR2 YNNKEL (reference sequence). V was cut by 3 bases and J by 4 bases, with 9 bases left in between.

The chain is built from TRBV19 and TRBJ2-2; TRBD2 might be the D (5 bases). The V and J ends lost 3 bases and 6 bases respectively, with 17 bases between them. The CDR3 covers 16 residues. Germline V gene data show CDR1 as LNHDA and CDR2 as SQIVND (reference sequence). CDR3 sequence reads: CASSMTGIGLSGELFF. The DNA for the CDR3 is TGTGCCAGTAGTATGACCGGGATAGGATTGTCCGGGGAGCTGTTTTTT. Drawing the rest from reference TRBV19 and TRBJ2-2, the complete variable domain is DGGITQSPKYLFRKEGQNVTLSCEQNLNHDAMYWYRQDPGQGLRLIYYSQIVNDFQKGDIAEGYSVSREKKESFPLTVTSAQKNPTAFYLCASSMTGIGLSGELFFGEGSRLTVL.

The V gene is TRBV11-2, the J gene TRBJ2-6; D perhaps matches TRBD2 (5 bases). V shed 5 bases and J shed 4 bases, with 18 bases lying between them. Germline values: CDR1 SGHAT, CDR2 FQNNGV. The CDR3 is 17 amino acids. CDR3 DNA sequence: TGTGCCAGCAGCCGGAATTGGGGAGTTGGGGGGGCCAACGTCCTGACTTTC. Amino acids: CASSRNWGVGGANVLTF.

The chain employs TRBV6-6 and TRBJ1-4, with D possibly TRBD1 on 5 matching bases. Germline CDR1 reads MNHNY; CDR2 reads SVGAGI (reference sequence). The CDR3 is 16 residues long. V was shortened by 4 bases and J by 4 bases, with 16 bases between the two germline ends. The CDR3 coding sequence is TGTGCCAGCAGTTTGATCGTAGTTGACAGTAATGAAAAACTGTTTTTT. This translates into CASSLIVVDSNEKLFF.

This clone was counted once. This chain uses TRBV18 with TRBJ1-2, with TRBD1 matching over 9 bases. The CDR3 has 15 amino acids. After removal of 2 bases from V and 6 bases from J, the junction contained 7 bases not matched to a gene. CDR1 KGHSH and CDR2 LQKENI come from the germline V gene. Here the CDR3 DNA reads TGTGCCAGCTCACCAGTCACAGGGGGCTTCGATGGCTACACCTTC. Protein: CASSPVTGGFDGYTF. Based on the CDR3 plus reference TRBV18 and TRBJ1-2, the full variable domain is NAGVMQNPRHLVRRRGQEARLRCSPMKGHSHVYWYRQLPEEGLKFMVYLQKENIIDESGMPKERFSAEFPKEGPSILRIQQVVRGDSAAYFCASSPVTGGFDGYTFGSGTRLTVV.

The chain recombines TRBV7-9 with TRBJ2-1, with TRBD1 as a possible D gene (6 bases). V was cut by 5 bases and J by 0 bases, with 14 bases left in between. The CDR3 totals 16 residues. Germline values: CDR1 SEHNR, CDR2 FQNEAQ (reference sequence). The chain's CDR3 is CASSPGVSYSYNEQFF. The CDR3 DNA reads as TGTGCCAGCAGCCCAGGGGTTTCTTACTCCTACAATGAGCAGTTCTTC.

The V and J genes are TRBV5-1 and TRBJ1-5; D gene ambiguous. The CDR3 has 15 residues. The germline V gene has CDR1 SGHRS and CDR2 YFSETQ. V was pared by 0 bases and J by 5 bases, with 12 bases between. The CDR3: CASSLVAGPDQPQHF. The DNA of the CDR3 is TGCGCCAGCAGCTTGGTGGCAGGCCCTGATCAGCCCCAGCATTTT.

V is TRBV6-2 or TRBV6-3 and J is TRBJ2-1, with 8 nucleotides matching TRBD2. Germline trimming cut 2 bases from V and 7 bases from J; bases unmatched to any gene: 10. Germline V gene sequence: CDR1 MNHEY, CDR2 SVGEGT. The CDR3 length is 16 residues. The CDR3 here is CASSYPFRGGRNEQFF. Here the CDR3 DNA reads TGTGCCAGCAGTTACCCATTCCGGGGGGGCCGGAATGAGCAGTTCTTC.

V gene TRBV19 combines with J gene TRBJ1-3, with a tentative D call TRBD1 (5 bases). The CDR3 has 16 amino acids. From germline, CDR1 is LNHDA and CDR2 SQIVND (reference sequence). The V end lost 5 bases, the J end lost 4 bases, and 18 bases lay between the germline ends. The CDR3 sequence: CASSFQGAGRGNTIYF. In DNA, the CDR3 is TGTGCCAGTAGTTTTCAAGGGGCAGGTCGGGGAAACACCATATATTTT.

The V and J genes are TRBV2 and TRBJ2-2, with TRBD2 identical over 14 bases. With 5 bases clipped from V and 5 bases from J, the junction kept 4 bases outside the gene matches. Germline V gene data show CDR1 as SNHLY and CDR2 as FYNNEI. The CDR3 covers 16 residues. The CDR3: CASSPGLAGVTGELFF. CDR3 nucleotides: TGTGCCAGCAGTCCGGGACTAGCGGGGGTAACCGGGGAGCTGTTTTTT.

This chain uses TRBV6-1 with TRBJ2-3; D gene ambiguous. Deletions cut 3 bases from V and 0 bases from J, with 4 bases between. Germline assignment: CDR1 MNHNS and CDR2 SASEGT. The CDR3 loop spans 13 amino acids. The CDR3 DNA reads as TGTGCCAGCAGTGAGCGGAGCACAGATACGCAGTATTTT. Encoded protein: CASSERSTDTQYF.